The 18 T cell receptor beta chains listed next were all sequenced from one sample in a study of cytomegalovirus exposure and HLA in healthy donors. Produced via immunoSEQ multiplex PCR; TCRdb's table is partial and in-frame only. The sample has approximately 210,000 clones, around nine tenths seen once. Sample: PBMCs. The receptors stem from a young woman in good health and CMV-seronegative.

V is TRBV19 and J is TRBJ2-7; possible D gene TRBD2, 6 bases. Germline V gene lookup returns CDR1 LNHDA and CDR2 SQIVND (reference sequence). The V end was cut by 6 bases, the J end by 0 bases, with 12 bases between. The CDR3 runs to 14 residues. In DNA, the CDR3 is TGTGCCAGTAGCTTCGGGGACTTCTCCTACGAGCAGTACTTC. Amino acids: CASSFGDFSYEQYF. The variable domain in full, completed from reference TRBV19 and TRBJ2-7, reads DGGITQSPKYLFRKEGQNVTLSCEQNLNHDAMYWYRQDPGQGLRLIYYSQIVNDFQKGDIAEGYSVSREKKESFPLTVTSAQKNPTAFYLCASSFGDFSYEQYFGPGTRLTVT.

V is TRBV15 and J is TRBJ2-7; 8 bases line up with TRBD1. Trimming at V came to 0 bases and at J to 4 bases, leaving 5 bases not matched to a gene. CDR1 and CDR2 (germline): LNHNV, YYDKDF (reference sequence). CDR3 size: 15 residues. CDR3 coding DNA: TGTGCCACCAGCAGAGAAGGACAGGGATTATACGAGCAGTACTTC. This sequence encodes CATSREGQGLYEQYF. The full variable domain, with the rest looked up from reference TRBV15 and TRBJ2-7, is DAMVIQNPRYQVTQFGKPVTLSCSQTLNHNVMYWYQQKSSQAPKLLFHYYDKDFNNEADTPDNFQSRRPNTSFCFLDIRSPGLGDTAMYLCATSREGQGLYEQYFGPGTRLTVT.

The genes are TRBV28 and TRBJ2-2; maybe TRBD1 (5 bases). V gave up 8 bases and J gave up 6 bases, with 22 bases separating them. From germline, CDR1 is MDHEN and CDR2 SYDVKM. This CDR3 has 16 residues. The CDR3 region is CASLSWPGSAAGELFF. The DNA of the CDR3 is TGTGCCAGCCTAAGTTGGCCAGGGTCGGCCGCCGGGGAGCTGTTTTTT.

This chain connects TRBV6-1 to TRBJ2-1; 8 nucleotides line up with TRBD1. This CDR3 has 15 residues. The junction had 5 bases not matched to a gene; V was cut back by 6 bases and J by 1 base. CDR1 is MNHNS, CDR2 SASEGT, per germline. The DNA for the CDR3 is TGTGCCAGCAGGACCGACAGGGGATCCTACAATGAGCAGTTCTTC. Translating gives CASRTDRGSYNEQFF.

The CDR3 sequence is CASSSQEPNEKLFF. The DNA of the CDR3 is TGCGCCAGCAGCTCCCAGGAACCTAATGAAAAACTGTTTTTT. This chain connects TRBV5-1 to TRBJ1-4, with D unclear. V lost 3 bases and J 3 bases, leaving 9 bases between the germline ends. The CDR3 spans 14 residues. Looked up from germline, CDR1 is SGHRS and CDR2 is YFSETQ. The full variable domain, completed using reference TRBV5-1 and TRBJ1-4, is KAGVTQTPRYLIKTRGQQVTLSCSPISGHRSVSWYQQTPGQGLQFLFEYFSETQRNKGNFPGRFSGRQFSNSRSEMNVSTLELGDSALYLCASSSQEPNEKLFFGSGTQLSVL.

The rearrangement links TRBV6-1 to TRBJ2-7; D remains unclear. Trimming shortened V by 1 base and J by 7 bases, and 8 bases separated the two germline ends. CDR3 length: 12 residues. The germline gives CDR1 MNHNS, CDR2 SASEGT. The CDR3 DNA sequence: TGTGCCAGCAGTGAAGTATGGAGAGAGCAGTACTTC. This gives the protein CASSEVWREQYF.

J is TRBJ1-2 and V is TRBV27, with TRBD1 matching over 8 bases. J gave up 5 bases and V 5 bases, and 7 bases lay outside the gene matches. CDR1 and CDR2 from the germline V gene are MNHEY and SMNVEV (reference sequence). CDR3 length equals 14 residues. DNA for the CDR3: TGTGCCAGCAGTGGACAGGGAGGGGGTTATGGCTACACCTTC. Translated, it gives CASSGQGGGYGYTF.

The chain has TRBV28 and TRBJ2-3, with a weak D call TRBD1 (5 bases). Trimming took off 5 bases at V and 6 bases at J, with 6 bases between the two ends. Germline V gene data show CDR1 as MDHEN and CDR2 as SYDVKM. CDR3 length: 11 amino acids. The CDR3 spells CASSRQDTQYF. The CDR3 DNA is TGTGCCAGCAGTCGACAGGATACGCAGTATTTT.

The V call is TRBV12-5, the J call TRBJ2-7; TRBD2 matches 7 bases. The V gene end was trimmed by 9 bases and the J gene end by 0 bases; junction bases not matched to a gene: 14. Germline-derived CDR1 and CDR2 are LGHNT and FRNRAP. This CDR3 region has 16 residues. DNA of the CDR3: TGTGCTAGGGCGAGAGCGGGGATAAACAGCTCCTACGAGCAGTACTTC. This codes for CARARAGINSSYEQYF. The full variable domain, in which reference TRBV12-5 and TRBJ2-7 provide the parts outside the CDR3, is DARVTQTPRHKVTEMGQEVTMRCQPILGHNTVFWYRQTMMQGLELLAYFRNRAPLDDSGMPKDRFSAEMPDATLATLKIQPSEPRDSAVYFCARARAGINSSYEQYFGPGTRLTVT.

The V call is TRBV7-6, the J call TRBJ2-7; a weak D match, TRBD2 (5 bases). Germline V gives CDR1 SGHVS, CDR2 FNYEAQ. This CDR3 comprises 13 residues. V shed 3 bases and J shed 5 bases, with 11 bases lying between them. The CDR3 nucleotides are TGTGCCAGCAGCTTGAAGGGAGCCGACGAGCAGTACTTC. The encoded protein is CASSLKGADEQYF.

The chain recombines TRBV7-9 with TRBJ2-7, with 9 bases that match TRBD1. V shed 4 bases and J 3 bases; nucleotides not matched to a gene: 4. Germline V gene sequence: CDR1 SEHNR, CDR2 FQNEAQ (reference sequence). The CDR3 is made up of 14 amino acids. CDR3 bases: TGTGCCAGCAGCTCCGGGACAGGGTACTACGAGCAGTACTTC. Translated: CASSSGTGYYEQYF.

The chain uses TRBV7-9 and TRBJ2-1, with D perhaps TRBD2 (5 bases). V was cut by 3 bases and J by 4 bases, with 22 bases left in between. This CDR3 is 18 amino acids long. Germline-derived CDR1 and CDR2 are SEHNR and FQNEAQ (reference sequence). DNA of the CDR3: TGTGCCAGCAGCTTCGGTGGCGGGCCGAATATTATATACAATGAGCAGTTCTTC. Its protein product is CASSFGGGPNIIYNEQFF.

The chain links TRBV5-1 to TRBJ1-1; TRBD1 agrees at 7 bases. CDR1 and CDR2 (germline): SGHRS, YFSETQ. V was clipped by 2 bases and J by 7 bases; unmatched bases: 8. The CDR3 contains 14 residues. The CDR3 DNA reads as TGCGCCAGCAGCTTAGACAGGGAGTTTGATGAAGCTTTCTTT. As protein: CASSLDREFDEAFF.

The chain has TRBV28 and TRBJ1-4; D might be TRBD1 (6 bases). Trimming pared 2 bases from V and 0 bases from J, leaving 19 bases between. The CDR3 runs to 19 residues. Per germline, CDR1 MDHEN and CDR2 SYDVKM. This chain's CDR3 is CASSLSIGRGPSTNEKLFF. CDR3 DNA: TGTGCCAGCAGTTTAAGTATCGGCAGGGGCCCATCAACTAATGAAAAACTGTTTTTT.

The V call is TRBV7-9, the J call TRBJ1-1, with D possibly TRBD1 on 5 matching bases. Trimming stripped 1 base from V and 3 bases from J, with 12 bases between. The CDR3 covers 15 residues. Germline V gene lookup returns CDR1 SEHNR and CDR2 FQNEAQ (reference sequence). The CDR3 sequence: CASSLESGVHTEAFF. The CDR3 bases are TGTGCCAGCAGCTTAGAATCGGGGGTGCACACTGAAGCTTTCTTT. Full variable domain (remainder filled in from reference TRBV7-9 and TRBJ1-1): DTGVSQNPRHKITKRGQNVTFRCDPISEHNRLYWYRQTLGQGPEFLTYFQNEAQLEKSRLLSDRFSAERPKGSFSTLEIQRTEQGDSAMYLCASSLESGVHTEAFFGQGTRLTVV.

This chain connects TRBV5-6 to TRBJ2-1; D unresolved. The germline V and J ends were trimmed by 7 bases and 10 bases, with 15 bases remaining between them. CDR1 SGHDT and CDR2 YYEEEE come from the germline V gene. The CDR3 contains 12 residues. The CDR3 protein is CASRSEPGEQFF. The CDR3 nucleotides are TGTGCCAGCCGATCGGAACCCGGGGAGCAGTTCTTC.

V gene TRBV25-1 combines with J gene TRBJ2-5, with TRBD2 identical over 12 bases. The trim removed 6 bases at V and 5 bases at J, leaving 10 bases unmatched. The CDR3 covers 16 residues. CDR1 MGHDK and CDR2 SYGVNS come from the germline V gene. CDR3: CASRSSLAGGMETQYF. The DNA for the CDR3 is TGTGCCAGCAGATCATCTCTAGCGGGAGGGATGGAGACCCAGTACTTC.

The chain links TRBV29-1 to TRBJ1-1; tentatively, D is TRBD1 (5 bases). The V gene lost 6 bases and the J gene lost 2 bases, with 10 bases spanning the gap. CDR3 length: 12 amino acids. In germline, CDR1 is SQVTM, CDR2 ANQGSEA. The CDR3 region is CSVTGFNTEAFF. The CDR3 DNA follows: TGCAGCGTAACAGGTTTTAACACTGAAGCTTTCTTT.